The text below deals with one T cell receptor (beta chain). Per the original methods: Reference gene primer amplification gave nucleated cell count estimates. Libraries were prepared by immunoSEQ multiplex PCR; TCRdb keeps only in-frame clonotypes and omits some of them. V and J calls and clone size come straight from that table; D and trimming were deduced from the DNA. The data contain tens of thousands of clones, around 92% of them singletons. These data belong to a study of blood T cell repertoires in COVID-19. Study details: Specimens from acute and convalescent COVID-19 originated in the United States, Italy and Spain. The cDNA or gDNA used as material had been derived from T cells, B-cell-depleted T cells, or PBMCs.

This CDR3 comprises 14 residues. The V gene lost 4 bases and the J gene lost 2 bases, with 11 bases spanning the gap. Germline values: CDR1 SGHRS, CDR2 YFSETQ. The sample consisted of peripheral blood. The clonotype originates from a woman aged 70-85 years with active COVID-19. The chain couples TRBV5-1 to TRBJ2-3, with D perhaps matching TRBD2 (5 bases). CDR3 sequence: CASSPGEPTDTQYF. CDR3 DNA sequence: TGCGCCAGCAGCCCCGGGGAGCCCACAGATACGCAGTATTTT.